Presented here are 15 T cell receptor beta chains from one specimen sequenced in a study of CD8+ T cells in alopecia areata. Reverse transcription of extracted RNA yielded cDNA, which provided the sequencing template. Profiling relied on immunoSEQ multiplex PCR, and the TCRdb table lists in-frame clones only, not all of them. The profile shows around 100,000 clones, less than 50% of them singletons. What was sequenced was CD4+ T cells sorted from blood. The receptors come from a human donor with alopecia areata.

This chain uses TRBV30 with TRBJ2-1, with D possibly being TRBD2 (5 bases). The CDR3 runs to 14 residues. Trimming took 6 bases from V and 2 from J, leaving 14 bases between them. The germline V gene has CDR1 GTSNPN and CDR2 SVGIG (reference sequence). The CDR3 bases are TGTGCCTGTAACCGGGGTACCCCCTACAATGAGCAGTTCTTC. It encodes CACNRGTPYNEQFF.

J is TRBJ2-2 and V is TRBV5-1; D ambiguous. CDR3 length: 11 residues. V shed 2 bases and J shed 7 bases, with 3 bases lying between them. CDR1 is SGHRS, CDR2 YFSETQ, per germline. The CDR3 loop is CASSFDGELFF. CDR3 nucleotides: TGCGCCAGCAGCTTCGACGGGGAGCTGTTTTTT.

There are many counts of this clone. This chain uses TRBV29-1 with TRBJ2-5, with 8 positions matching TRBD1. Trimming at V came to 4 bases and at J to 6 bases, leaving 7 bases not matched to a gene. This CDR3 spans 13 amino acids. Germline CDR1 is SQVTM and CDR2 is ANQGSEA. The CDR3 DNA reads as TGCAGCGTTGTGGCAGGGGGCCGCAAGACCCAGTACTTC. As protein: CSVVAGGRKTQYF.

The chain carries TRBV5-1 and TRBJ2-5, with 7 bases matching TRBD1. The length of the CDR3 is 14 residues. Germline CDR1 SGHRS, CDR2 YFSETQ. V dropped 5 bases and J dropped 1; count of bases not matched to a gene: 5. CDR3 coding DNA: TGCGCCAGCAGAAACGGACAGGCCCAAGAGACCCAGTACTTC. This encodes CASRNGQAQETQYF.

This clone occurred a few times. This sequence joins TRBV19 and TRBJ2-1; TRBD2 agrees at 8 bases. Germline CDR1 and CDR2: LNHDA and SQIVND (reference sequence). The V segment lost 3 bases and the J segment 4 bases; nucleotides outside the gene matches: 8. The CDR3 spans 16 residues. CDR3 sequence reads: CASSILASGFYNEQFF. The CDR3 region has the DNA TGTGCCAGTAGTATCTTGGCTAGCGGGTTTTACAATGAGCAGTTCTTC. The entire variable domain, with the rest obtained from reference TRBV19 and TRBJ2-1, is as follows: DGGITQSPKYLFRKEGQNVTLSCEQNLNHDAMYWYRQDPGQGLRLIYYSQIVNDFQKGDIAEGYSVSREKKESFPLTVTSAQKNPTAFYLCASSILASGFYNEQFFGPGTRLTVL.

This clone has only a few counts. J is TRBJ1-3 and V is TRBV7-9; maybe TRBD1 (6 bases). The CDR3 is 15 amino acids. Trimming stripped 5 bases from V and 4 bases from J, with 15 bases between. CDR1 SEHNR and CDR2 FQNEAQ come from the germline V gene (reference sequence). CDR3 sequence: CASSPDSWRGNTIYF. CDR3 DNA sequence: TGTGCCAGCAGCCCGGACAGTTGGAGGGGAAACACCATATATTTT.

This clone was seen a few times. The chain has TRBV29-1 and TRBJ1-1; unclear D gene. The CDR3 loop spans 14 amino acids. Deletions cut 6 bases from V and 1 base from J, with 15 bases between. The germline V gene has CDR1 SQVTM and CDR2 ANQGSEA. CDR3 nucleotides: TGCAGCGTCCTAAAGGACGGATGGAACACTGAAGCTTTCTTT. It codes for CSVLKDGWNTEAFF.

The chain links TRBV25-1 to TRBJ2-1; D is ambiguous. In germline, CDR1 is MGHDK, CDR2 SYGVNS. This CDR3 spans 15 amino acids. Trimming stripped 3 bases from V and 12 bases from J, with 21 bases between. The CDR3 loop reads CASSDAVDLGRVQFF. DNA of the CDR3: TGTGCCAGCAGTGATGCTGTTGATCTGGGAAGGGTGCAGTTCTTC.

This chain connects TRBV7-2 to TRBJ2-7; D is possibly TRBD2 (5 bases). This CDR3 comprises 14 residues. V was pared by 5 bases and J by 2 bases, with 13 bases between. Germline assignment: CDR1 SGHTA and CDR2 FQGNSA. DNA for the CDR3: TGTGCCAGCAGCCCTTGGACTGGTACCTACGAGCAGTACTTC. It yields the protein CASSPWTGTYEQYF.

This clone was detected only a few times. This sequence joins TRBV5-1 and TRBJ2-1, with TRBD1 identical over 10 bases. The CDR3 is 16 residues long. The germline CDR1 and CDR2 sequences are SGHRS and YFSETQ. V was clipped by 5 bases and J by 7 bases; unmatched bases: 12. The CDR3 region is CASRGRQGASTNEQFF. CDR3 sequence (DNA): TGCGCCAGCAGGGGGCGACAGGGGGCTTCTACTAATGAGCAGTTCTTC. The variable domain in full, completed from reference TRBV5-1 and TRBJ2-1, reads KAGVTQTPRYLIKTRGQQVTLSCSPISGHRSVSWYQQTPGQGLQFLFEYFSETQRNKGNFPGRFSGRQFSNSRSEMNVSTLELGDSALYLCASRGRQGASTNEQFFGPGTRLTVL.

J is TRBJ2-3 and V is TRBV30; tentatively, D is TRBD1 (6 bases). Looked up from germline, CDR1 is GTSNPN and CDR2 is SVGIG (reference sequence). V lost 4 bases to trimming and J lost 2 bases, with 13 bases between them. The CDR3 spans 14 residues. The CDR3 nucleotides read TGTGCCTGGACTCACAGGGCCCTCACAGATACGCAGTATTTT. This sequence encodes CAWTHRALTDTQYF.

The chain employs TRBV5-1 and TRBJ1-1; the D gene is possibly TRBD1 (5 bases). Germline CDR1 SGHRS, CDR2 YFSETQ. With 5 bases removed from V and 0 bases from J, the gap between germline ends came to 11 bases. The CDR3 sequence is 14 residues long. CDR3 bases: TGCGCCAGCAGGACAGAGAGGTTGAACACTGAAGCTTTCTTT. Protein product: CASRTERLNTEAFF.

The chain links TRBV5-1 to TRBJ2-7; 12 bases line up with TRBD2. Germline V gene sequence: CDR1 SGHRS, CDR2 YFSETQ. The V gene end was trimmed by 4 bases and the J gene end by 4 bases; junction bases not matched to a gene: 6. The CDR3 runs to 15 residues. The CDR3 reads CASSPTSGSSYEQYF. The CDR3 DNA sequence: TGCGCCAGCAGCCCGACTAGCGGGAGTTCTTACGAGCAGTACTTC.

The CDR3, as DNA: TGTGCCTGGAGTGTAGTCCGGGTTCCTGGAAACACCATATATTTT. Translated, it gives CAWSVVRVPGNTIYF. The chain carries TRBV30 and TRBJ1-3; D is unclear. The CDR3 length is 15 residues. Germline assignment: CDR1 GTSNPN and CDR2 SVGIG (reference sequence). Trimming shortened V by 0 bases and J by 2 bases, and 11 bases separated the two germline ends.

This clone is a singleton in its sample. The chain is built from TRBV18 and TRBJ2-7, with unresolved D. This CDR3 region has 14 residues. Trimming left V 0 bases short and J 0 bases short, with 6 bases between. Germline V gives CDR1 KGHSH, CDR2 LQKENI. CDR3 in DNA: TGTGCCAGCTCACCACCGCAGAGCTCCTACGAGCAGTACTTC. Translated, it gives CASSPPQSSYEQYF.